This TCR beta chain was profiled in a study of pediatric ulcerative colitis. Study-wide background: Most patients had pancolitis, and two had left-sided colitis.

TCRdb's table, derived via immunoSEQ multiplex PCR, lists solely in-frame clones and lacks some. The sample contains 60,000 to 75,000 clones, over 70% of which appear only once. V lost 3 bases to trimming and J lost 2 bases; unmatched junction nucleotides: 5. The CDR3 has 17 residues. CDR1 and CDR2 (germline): SGHTS, YDEGEE. Sequencing was performed on blood. The chain has TRBV5-8 and TRBJ2-6, with 10 bases matching TRBD1. This clonotype was obtained from a boy aged 5 to 17 with moderate ulcerative colitis. The CDR3 sequence is CASSWTGGLPGANVLTF. The CDR3 DNA is TGTGCCAGCAGCTGGACAGGGGGTCTACCTGGGGCCAACGTCCTGACTTTC.